This entry lists 26 T cell receptor beta chains sequenced from one sample in a study of identical twins. TCRdb processed the 5' RACE reads anew with MiXCR; each CDR3 protein has one entry. This sample has under 500,000 distinct CDR3 sequences, with around 15% found just once. These data were also filed under a second study, of yellow fever vaccine responses in identical twins.

The sequenced sample consisted of CD4+ T cells sorted from blood. All receptors derive from a young woman in good health.

This clonotype was seen repeatedly, ten times or more. The J gene is TRBJ2-1, the V gene TRBV29-1, with 8 bases matching TRBD2. V shed 7 bases and J 5 bases; nucleotides not matched to a gene: 4. This CDR3 has 12 residues. The germline V gene encodes CDR1 SQVTM and CDR2 ANQGSEA. CDR3 in amino acids: CSAKLADNEQFF. The CDR3 DNA is TGCAGCGCCAAACTAGCGGACAATGAGCAGTTCTTC.

The sample holds many counts of this clonotype. The gene calls are TRBV7-3 and TRBJ2-2; 9 bases align to TRBD2. CDR1 is SGHTA, CDR2 FQGTGA, per germline. With V trimmed by 1 base and J by 4 bases, 7 bases remained unmatched. The CDR3 runs 17 residues. CDR3 amino acids: CASSLNSRGGLTGELFF. The CDR3 DNA follows: TGTGCCAGCAGCTTAAATTCGCGGGGGGGCCTCACCGGGGAGCTGTTTTTT.

This clonotype was seen ten or more times. CDR3 protein: CASSQTGVNKNIQYF. The CDR3 nucleotides are TGTGCCAGCTCCCAAACTGGGGTTAATAAAAACATTCAGTACTTC. The rearrangement joins TRBV18 to TRBJ2-4, with unresolved D. Germline V gives CDR1 KGHSH, CDR2 LQKENI. CDR3 length equals 15 residues. Trimming left V 6 bases short and J 4 bases short, with 16 bases between.

The chain recombines TRBV5-1 with TRBJ2-1; D not certain. V lost 7 bases to trimming and J lost 4 bases, with 18 bases between them. In germline, CDR1 is SGHRS, CDR2 YFSETQ. The CDR3 extends over 15 amino acids. CDR3 bases: TGCGCCAGCGGCCCTGGAAGTGTGGGGTACAATGAGCAGTTCTTC. Translating it yields CASGPGSVGYNEQFF.

The chain is built from TRBV7-2 and TRBJ2-1; D unresolved. The CDR3 has 14 residues. Germline lookup yields CDR1 SGHTA and CDR2 FQGNSA. The V and J ends lost 5 bases and 0 bases respectively, with 8 bases between them. The CDR3 spells CASSLYGSYNEQFF. The CDR3 bases are TGTGCCAGCAGCCTATACGGCTCCTACAATGAGCAGTTCTTC.

The gene calls are TRBV12-3 or TRBV12-4 and TRBJ1-1; possible D gene TRBD1, 6 bases. There are 15 residues in the CDR3. V was shortened by 5 bases and J by 3 bases, with 16 bases between the two germline ends. The CDR3: CASSDNRAWDTEAFF. The CDR3 bases are TGTGCCAGCAGTGATAACAGGGCATGGGACACTGAAGCTTTCTTT.

The DNA for the CDR3 is TGTGCCAGCAGTTCCCCATGGGCGGGCACAGATACGCAGTATTTT. It is translated as CASSSPWAGTDTQYF. The chain has TRBV28 and TRBJ2-3; D not resolved. This CDR3 comprises 15 residues. The ends were cut back, 4 bases at V and 1 base at J, with 12 bases in the middle. Looked up from germline, CDR1 is MDHEN and CDR2 is SYDVKM.

The CDR3: CASRQLAGGVDTQYF. The CDR3 DNA reads TGTGCCAGCAGGCAACTAGCGGGAGGGGTCGATACGCAGTATTTT. The chain couples TRBV27 to TRBJ2-3, with 13 bases aligning to TRBD2. This CDR3 spans 15 amino acids. CDR1 and CDR2 from the germline V gene are MNHEY and SMNVEV (reference sequence). V gave up 6 bases and J gave up 6 bases; unmatched junction bases: 6.

A few counts support this clonotype. The chain joins TRBV2 to TRBJ2-1; 8 bases agree with TRBD2. Losses at the gene ends were 6 bases for V and 8 bases for J; bases not matched to a gene: 15. CDR1 and CDR2 from the germline V gene are SNHLY and FYNNEI. The CDR3 has 16 amino acids. In nucleotides, the CDR3 is TGTGCCAGCAGGAAGGGATCCAGCGGGGGAGGTTATGAGCAGTTCTTC. This codes for CASRKGSSGGGYEQFF.

Only a few counts were recorded for this clonotype. The CDR3 DNA reads TGTGCCAGCAGCGAAACGTTCTCCGGGTTTTACGAGCAGTACTTC. Protein product: CASSETFSGFYEQYF. V gene TRBV2 combines with J gene TRBJ2-7, with D hard to call. The V gene lost 6 bases and the J gene lost 4 bases, with 19 bases spanning the gap. The CDR3 is 15 residues long. The germline V gene has CDR1 SNHLY and CDR2 FYNNEI.

The chain employs TRBV13 and TRBJ2-3; a possible D gene is TRBD2 (7 bases). The ends were cut back, 2 bases at V and 0 bases at J, with 24 bases in the middle. Germline assignment: CDR1 PRHDT and CDR2 FYEKMQ (reference sequence). This CDR3 is built from 20 residues. The CDR3 loop is CASSLQTYGGGLTSTDTQYF. CDR3 in DNA: TGTGCCAGCAGCTTACAGACCTATGGCGGGGGCCTCACTAGCACAGATACGCAGTATTTT.

The rearrangement joins TRBV5-1 to TRBJ2-2; the match to TRBD1 covers 12 bases. V lost 4 bases to trimming and J lost 6 bases; unmatched junction nucleotides: 10. CDR3 length: 17 amino acids. Per germline, CDR1 SGHRS and CDR2 YFSETQ. The chain's CDR3 is CASSRDGTGGTAGELFF. The DNA for the CDR3 is TGCGCCAGCAGCCGGGATGGGACAGGGGGCACCGCCGGGGAGCTGTTTTTT.

This clonotype was counted between two and nine times. The chain links TRBV14 to TRBJ2-2, with unresolved D. There are 16 residues in the CDR3. From germline, CDR1 is SGHDN and CDR2 FVKESK. The V and J ends lost 1 base and 2 bases respectively, with 11 bases between them. CDR3 in amino acids: CASSQALLANTGELFF. CDR3 DNA: TGTGCCAGCAGCCAAGCCCTATTGGCTAACACCGGGGAGCTGTTTTTT.

This chain links TRBV20-1 with TRBJ2-7, with D possibly TRBD2 on 5 matching bases. The V end was cut by 6 bases, the J end by 4 bases, with 10 bases between. CDR3 length equals 11 residues. Per the germline V gene, CDR1 is DFQATT and CDR2 is SNEGSKA (reference sequence). The CDR3 DNA reads TGCAGTGCCGATCGGGATTACGAGCAGTACTTC. It encodes CSADRDYEQYF.

The J gene is TRBJ2-7, the V gene TRBV27; D possibly corresponds to TRBD1 (6 bases). The CDR3 has 12 amino acids. CDR1 and CDR2 from the germline V gene are MNHEY and SMNVEV (reference sequence). V lost 6 bases to trimming and J lost 5 bases, with 11 bases between them. Written as DNA, the CDR3 is TGTGCCAGCAGGGAGAGACAGGACGAGCAGTACTTC. It is translated as CASRERQDEQYF.

The table lists this clonotype with a few counts. The chain links TRBV11-2 to TRBJ2-1; D is unclear. V lost 1 base and J 0 bases, leaving 10 bases between the germline ends. The CDR3 loop spans 16 amino acids. Germline V gene data show CDR1 as SGHAT and CDR2 as FQNNGV. CDR3 region: CASSLGFLSSYNEQFF. The CDR3 DNA reads as TGTGCCAGCAGCTTAGGTTTCTTAAGCTCCTACAATGAGCAGTTCTTC.

This clonotype turned up a few times. The V gene is TRBV7-2, the J gene TRBJ2-5; TRBD2 matches 11 bases. The CDR3 covers 16 residues. V was pared by 0 bases and J by 3 bases, with 3 bases of the junction left unmatched. Germline CDR1 SGHTA, CDR2 FQGNSA. CDR3 DNA sequence: TGTGCCAGCAGCTTAGCAATAGCGGGGGGGAAAGAGACCCAGTACTTC. Translating gives CASSLAIAGGKETQYF.

This clonotype was seen repeatedly, ten times or more. The V gene is TRBV20-1, the J gene TRBJ2-5; D possibly matches TRBD1 or TRBD2 (7 bases each). The germline CDR1 and CDR2 sequences are DFQATT and SNEGSKA (reference sequence). This CDR3 contains 13 residues. V dropped 3 bases and J dropped 4 bases, with 12 bases sitting between them. Here the CDR3 reads CSARQGGTETQYF. CDR3 sequence (DNA): TGCAGTGCTAGGCAGGGGGGGACAGAGACCCAGTACTTC.

The chain couples TRBV7-2 to TRBJ2-5; TRBD2 aligns across 7 bases. The CDR3 has 15 amino acids. Germline trimming cut 0 bases from V and 6 bases from J; bases unmatched to any gene: 7. Germline V gene sequence: CDR1 SGHTA, CDR2 FQGNSA. CDR3 region: CASSLAGTTLQTQYF. The DNA for the CDR3 is TGTGCCAGCAGCTTAGCCGGGACTACTCTGCAGACCCAGTACTTC.

V is TRBV6-6 and J is TRBJ2-7; D gene uncertain. CDR3 length: 13 residues. The germline gives CDR1 MNHNY, CDR2 SVGAGI (reference sequence). V dropped 5 bases and J dropped 7 bases, with 15 bases sitting between them. CDR3 loop: CASSHAPEYEQYF. CDR3 nucleotide sequence: TGTGCCAGCAGTCACGCCCCTGAGTATGAGCAGTACTTC.

J is TRBJ1-6 and V is TRBV9; TRBD1 agrees at 9 bases. V was pared by 0 bases and J by 10 bases, with 2 bases of the junction left unmatched. The CDR3 is 14 amino acids. Germline assignment: CDR1 SGDLS and CDR2 YYNGEE. CDR3 nucleotides: TGTGCCAGCAGCGTAGTTGGACAGGGGTCACCCCTCCACTTT. Its protein is CASSVVGQGSPLHF.

This clonotype has more than one count but fewer than ten. The genes are TRBV20-1 and TRBJ2-1; 7 bases map to TRBD2. CDR1 DFQATT and CDR2 SNEGSKA come from the germline V gene (reference sequence). V dropped 1 base and J dropped 4; count of bases not matched to a gene: 4. The CDR3 loop spans 14 amino acids. The DNA of the CDR3 is TGCAGTGCTAGAGTCCCTAGCGGATACAATGAGCAGTTCTTC. It translates to CSARVPSGYNEQFF.

The chain has TRBV2 and TRBJ2-1; 7 nucleotides line up with TRBD2. Germline values: CDR1 SNHLY, CDR2 FYNNEI. The V and J ends lost 3 bases and 8 bases, in that order; junction bases with no gene match: 10. The length of the CDR3 is 15 residues. The CDR3 here is CASSDPGLPYDEQFF. The CDR3 DNA is TGTGCCAGCAGTGACCCGGGACTACCTTACGATGAGCAGTTCTTC.

This clonotype has ten or more counts. V usage is TRBV2 and J usage is TRBJ2-3, with a weak D call TRBD2 (7 bases). This CDR3 has 15 residues. The V gene's germline CDR1 is SNHLY and CDR2 FYNNEI. V lost 3 bases and J 3 bases, leaving 13 bases between the germline ends. CDR3 sequence: CASSDYGGATDTQYF. DNA for the CDR3: TGTGCCAGCAGTGATTATGGGGGGGCGACAGATACGCAGTATTTT. The complete variable domain, with remaining parts taken from reference TRBV2 and TRBJ2-3, reads EPEVTQTPSHQVTQMGQEVILRCVPISNHLYFYWYRQILGQKVEFLVSFYNNEISEKSEIFDDQFSVERPDGSNFTLKIRSTKLEDSAMYFCASSDYGGATDTQYFGPGTRLTVL.

A few counts support this clonotype. The chain employs TRBV11-2 and TRBJ2-5; 12 bases are shared with TRBD2. This CDR3 has 16 amino acids. Germline CDR1 reads SGHAT; CDR2 reads FQNNGV. The junction had 7 bases not matched to a gene; V was cut back by 5 bases and J by 3 bases. This chain's CDR3 is CASSKGLAGGKETQYF. As DNA, the CDR3 is TGTGCCAGCAGCAAGGGGCTAGCGGGGGGGAAAGAGACCCAGTACTTC.

V and J are TRBV12-3 or TRBV12-4 and TRBJ1-5; 7 positions match TRBD1. This CDR3 has 14 residues. Trimming removed 8 bases from V and 4 bases from J; junction bases left unmatched: 8. The CDR3 protein is CASGPTGANQPQHF. DNA of the CDR3: TGTGCCAGCGGACCTACAGGGGCAAATCAGCCCCAGCATTTT.